This TCR beta chain is from a study of breast tumors, draining lymph nodes, adjacent tissues. In TCRdb, the multiplex PCR reads were re-called with MiXCR into one record per CDR3 protein. The sample has 180,000 or so distinct CDR3 sequences, over 25% seen once; the top ten hold around 4.5%. Samples came from axillary lymph nodes draining the breast cancer. General study findings and limits: Data fit most tumor T cells coming from lymph node, expanding in tumor. Compared with basal-like, luminal-like tumors shared significantly more repertoire with nontumor tissue. The lymph node origin of tumor T cells was framed as consistent with a hypothesis, not demonstrated.

From germline, CDR1 is SGDLS and CDR2 YYNGEE. This CDR3 has 14 amino acids. This clonotype appeared a few times. Its antigen is unidentified. One junction end does not reproduce the germline sequence, and a read error may be involved. The V gene is TRBV9, the J gene TRBJ2-5, with D possibly called TRBD1 or TRBD2 (6 bases each). The clonotype comes from a female donor with breast cancer. Some clones in this sample may be carry-over from other donors' samples. The material sequenced was axillary lymph node tissue. The CDR3 sequence: CASSVEGDRETQSF. The CDR3 coding sequence is TGTGCCAGCAGCGTAGAGGGGGATCGGGAGACCCAGTCCTTC.